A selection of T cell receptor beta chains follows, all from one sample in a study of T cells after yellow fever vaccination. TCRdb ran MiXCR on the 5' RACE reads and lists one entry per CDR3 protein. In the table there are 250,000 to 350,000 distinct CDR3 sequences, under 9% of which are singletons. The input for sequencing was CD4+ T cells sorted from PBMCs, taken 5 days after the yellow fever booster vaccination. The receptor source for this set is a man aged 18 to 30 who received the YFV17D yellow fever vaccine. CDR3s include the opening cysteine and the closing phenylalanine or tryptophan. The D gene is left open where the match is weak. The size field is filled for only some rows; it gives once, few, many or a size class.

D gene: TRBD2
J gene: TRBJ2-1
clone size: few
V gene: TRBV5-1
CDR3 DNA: TGCGCCAGCAGCTTTAGCGGGGACCCATGGGCGTACAATGAGCAGTTCTTC
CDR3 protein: CASSFSGDPWAYNEQFF

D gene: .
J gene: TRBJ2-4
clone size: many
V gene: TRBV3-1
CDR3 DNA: TGTGCCAGCAGCCTAGGGGGGGCCGGAAACATTCAGTACTTC
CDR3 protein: CASSLGGAGNIQYF

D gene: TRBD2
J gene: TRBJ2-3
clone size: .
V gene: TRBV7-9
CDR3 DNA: TGTGCCAGCCTACGGCGGGGGGCAGCAGATACGCAGTATTTT
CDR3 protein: CASLRRGAADTQYF

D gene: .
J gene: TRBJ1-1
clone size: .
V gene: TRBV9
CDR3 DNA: TGTGCCAGCAGCGCTCGGGGAAAGGGATTGAACACTGAAGCTTTCTTT
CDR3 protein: CASSARGKGLNTEAFF

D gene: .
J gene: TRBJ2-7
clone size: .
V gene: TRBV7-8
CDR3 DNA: TGTGCCAGCAGCCTCCGGCGGGGACCACTGGGGAACGAGCAGTACTTC
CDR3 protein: CASSLRRGPLGNEQYF

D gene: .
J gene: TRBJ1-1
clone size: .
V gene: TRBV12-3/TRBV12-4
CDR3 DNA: TGTGCCAGCAGAACCCCGCGCACTGAAGCTTTCTTT
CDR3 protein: CASRTPRTEAFF

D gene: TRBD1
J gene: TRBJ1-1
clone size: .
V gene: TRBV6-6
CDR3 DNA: TGTGCCAGCAGTTACCGGACAGGGGTGAACACTGAAGCTTTCTTT
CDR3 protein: CASSYRTGVNTEAFF

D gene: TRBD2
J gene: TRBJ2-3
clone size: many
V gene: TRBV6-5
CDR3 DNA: TGTGCCAGCAGTTACTCGCGGCGACTAGCGGGGCGCACAGATACGCAGTATTTT
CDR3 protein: CASSYSRRLAGRTDTQYF

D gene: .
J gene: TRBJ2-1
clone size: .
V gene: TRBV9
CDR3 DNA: TGTGCCAGCAGCGTTTTAGCCGAGGCAAATGAGCAGTTCTTC
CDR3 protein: CASSVLAEANEQFF

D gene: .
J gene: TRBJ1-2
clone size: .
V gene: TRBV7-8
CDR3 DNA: TGTGCCAGCAGCTTAGGAGGGGATAGTGGCTACACCTTC
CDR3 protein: CASSLGGDSGYTF

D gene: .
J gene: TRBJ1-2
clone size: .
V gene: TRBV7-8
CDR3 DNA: TGTGCCAGCAGCGGCGGGATTACTAACTATGGCTACACCTTC
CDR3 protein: CASSGGITNYGYTF

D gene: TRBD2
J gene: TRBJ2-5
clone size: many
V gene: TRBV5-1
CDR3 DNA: TGCGCCAGCAGCTCGGGGGGGACTCAGGAAGAGACCCAGTACTTC
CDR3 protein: CASSSGGTQEETQYF

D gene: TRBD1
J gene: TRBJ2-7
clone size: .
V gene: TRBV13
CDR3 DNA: TGTGCCAGCAGCCTTCGGGACAGGAACTACGAGCAGTACTTC
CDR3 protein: CASSLRDRNYEQYF

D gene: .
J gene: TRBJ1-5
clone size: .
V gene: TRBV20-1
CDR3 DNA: TGCAGTGCTAGAGCAGGGGTTCGTCAGCCCCAGCATTTT
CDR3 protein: CSARAGVRQPQHF

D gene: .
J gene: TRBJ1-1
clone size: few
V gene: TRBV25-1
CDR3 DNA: TGTGCCAGCAGTCCCTCGGGGAGATGGACTGAAGCTTTCTTT
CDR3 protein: CASSPSGRWTEAFF

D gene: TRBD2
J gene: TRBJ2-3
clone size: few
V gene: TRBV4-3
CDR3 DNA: TGCGCCAGCAGCCCCCGACTAGCGGGGGTGGAGGCAGATACGCAGTATTTT
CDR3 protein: CASSPRLAGVEADTQYF

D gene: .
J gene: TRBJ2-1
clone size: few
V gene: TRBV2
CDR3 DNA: TGTGCCAGCAGAGGGCAGGTCGGCAATGAGCAGTTCTTC
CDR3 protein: CASRGQVGNEQFF

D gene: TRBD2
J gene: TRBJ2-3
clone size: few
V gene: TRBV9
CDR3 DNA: TGTGCCAGCAGCTCACAACCGGGACTAGCGGGGGCGAGAGATACGCAGTATTTT
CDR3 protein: CASSSQPGLAGARDTQYF

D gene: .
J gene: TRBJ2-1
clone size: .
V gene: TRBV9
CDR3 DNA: TGTGCCAGCAGCTCAACAATGAGGGGCCATGGCTCCTACAATGAGCAGTTCTTC
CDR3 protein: CASSSTMRGHGSYNEQFF

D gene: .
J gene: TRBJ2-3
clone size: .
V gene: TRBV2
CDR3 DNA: TGTGCCAGCATCCAATCAGATACGCAGTATTTT
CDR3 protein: CASIQSDTQYF

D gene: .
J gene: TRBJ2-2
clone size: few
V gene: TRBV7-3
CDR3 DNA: TGTGCCAGCAGCTTAAGGACTCAGGACACCGGGGAGCTGTTTTTT
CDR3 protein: CASSLRTQDTGELFF

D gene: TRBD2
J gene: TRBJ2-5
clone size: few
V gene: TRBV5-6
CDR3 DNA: TGTGCCAGCAGAATTAGCGGGGGGCCGCGAGAGACCCAGTACTTC
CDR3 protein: CASRISGGPRETQYF

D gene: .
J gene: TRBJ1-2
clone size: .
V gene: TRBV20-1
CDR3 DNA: TGCAGTGCTAGAGAATCAGGGAGGGAATATGGCTACACCTTC
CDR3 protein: CSARESGREYGYTF

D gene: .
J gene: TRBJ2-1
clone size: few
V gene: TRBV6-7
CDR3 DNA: TGTGCCAGCAGTTATACCGCAGGGGAGCAGTTCTTC
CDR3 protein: CASSYTAGEQFF

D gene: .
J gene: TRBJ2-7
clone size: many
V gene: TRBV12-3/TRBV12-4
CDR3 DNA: TGTGCCAGCAGGGGGGGCTCCTACGAGCAGTACTTC
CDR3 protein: CASRGGSYEQYF

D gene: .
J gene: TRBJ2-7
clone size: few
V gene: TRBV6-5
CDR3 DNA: TGTGCCAGCAGAGACGGAAACTACGAGCAGTACTTC
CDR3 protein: CASRDGNYEQYF

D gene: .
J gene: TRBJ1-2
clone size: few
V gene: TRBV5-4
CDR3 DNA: TGTGCCAGCAGCTTGGCCGGTGACTACACCTTC
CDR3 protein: CASSLAGDYTF

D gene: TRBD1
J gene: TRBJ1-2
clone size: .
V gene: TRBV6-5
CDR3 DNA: TGTGCCAGCAGACAGGGGTCAATCTATGGCTACACCTTC
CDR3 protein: CASRQGSIYGYTF

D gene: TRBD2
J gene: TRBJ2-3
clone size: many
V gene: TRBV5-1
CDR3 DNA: TGCGCCAGCAGCTTGGGCGGGGGGGCCGCAGATACGCAGTATTTT
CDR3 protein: CASSLGGGAADTQYF

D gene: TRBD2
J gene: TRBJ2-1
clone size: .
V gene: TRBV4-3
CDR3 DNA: TGCGCCAGCAGCCAAGATATTATTTGGGCGGGGGGCAGAAATGAGCAGTTCTTC
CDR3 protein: CASSQDIIWAGGRNEQFF

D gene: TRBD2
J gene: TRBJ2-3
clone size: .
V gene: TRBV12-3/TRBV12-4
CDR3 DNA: TGTGCCAGTCTAGAGCGGGGGTCAGATACGCAGTATTTT
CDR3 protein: CASLERGSDTQYF

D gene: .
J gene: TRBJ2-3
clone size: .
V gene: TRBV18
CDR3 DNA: TGTGCCAGCTCACCCCCCGCGACCCGTGCAGCGGATACGCAGTATTTT
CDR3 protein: CASSPPATRAADTQYF

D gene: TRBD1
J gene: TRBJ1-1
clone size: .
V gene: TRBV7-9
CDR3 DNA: TGTGCCAGCAGCTTAGGGGACAGGTGGAATGAAGCTTTCTTT
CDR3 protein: CASSLGDRWNEAFF

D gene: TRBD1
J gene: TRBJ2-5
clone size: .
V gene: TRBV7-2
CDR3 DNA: TGTGCCAGCAGCTCCCTACAGGGGGCATGGGAGACCCAGTACTTC
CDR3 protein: CASSSLQGAWETQYF

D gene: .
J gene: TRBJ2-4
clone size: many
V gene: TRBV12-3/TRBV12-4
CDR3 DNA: TGTGCCAGCAGTGCAGGGGACGGGCCGCACATTCAGTACTTC
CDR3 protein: CASSAGDGPHIQYF

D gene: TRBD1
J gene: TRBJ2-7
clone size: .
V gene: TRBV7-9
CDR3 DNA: TGTGCCAGCAGCTCTTGGACAGGGGCATCCTACGAGCAGTACTTC
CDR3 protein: CASSSWTGASYEQYF

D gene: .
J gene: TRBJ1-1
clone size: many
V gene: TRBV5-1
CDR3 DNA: TGCGCCAGCAGCTTGTTCGCAGGGTCGAACACTGAAGCTTTCTTT
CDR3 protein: CASSLFAGSNTEAFF

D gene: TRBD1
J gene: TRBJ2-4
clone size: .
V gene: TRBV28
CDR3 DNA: TGTGCCAGCAGTCTAGCCGGGACAGTCGACTTC
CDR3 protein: CASSLAGTVDF

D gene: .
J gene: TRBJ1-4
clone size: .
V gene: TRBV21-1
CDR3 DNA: TGTGCCAGCAGCACTCGACAGCTCCAGACGGGGAGAGGGGATGAAAAACTGTTTTTT
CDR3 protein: CASSTRQLQTGRGDEKLFF

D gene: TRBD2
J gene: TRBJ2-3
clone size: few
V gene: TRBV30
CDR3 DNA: TGTGCCTGGAGTCGGGGGGTAGATACGCAGTATTTT
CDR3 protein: CAWSRGVDTQYF

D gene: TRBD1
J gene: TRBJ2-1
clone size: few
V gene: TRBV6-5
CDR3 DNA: TGTGCCAGCAGTCATTTCGTAGGACAGGGTATGAATGAGCAGTTCTTC
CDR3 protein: CASSHFVGQGMNEQFF

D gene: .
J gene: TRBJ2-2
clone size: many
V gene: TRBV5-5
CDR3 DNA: TGTGCCAGCAGCCGACTCGCCGGGGAGCTGTTTTTT
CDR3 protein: CASSRLAGELFF

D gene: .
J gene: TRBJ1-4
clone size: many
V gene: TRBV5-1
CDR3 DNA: TGCGCCAGCAGCTTGGCGCCGACAGCAACTAATGAAAAACTGTTTTTT
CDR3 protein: CASSLAPTATNEKLFF

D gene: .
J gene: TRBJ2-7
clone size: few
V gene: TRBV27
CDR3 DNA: TGTGCCAGCAGTTTATCGGAGACGGTGGGCGAGCAGTACTTC
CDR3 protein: CASSLSETVGEQYF

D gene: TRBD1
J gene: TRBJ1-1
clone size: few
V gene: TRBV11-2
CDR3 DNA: TGTGCCAGCAGCTTAAGGGACAGGGGTGAAGCTTTCTTT
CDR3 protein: CASSLRDRGEAFF

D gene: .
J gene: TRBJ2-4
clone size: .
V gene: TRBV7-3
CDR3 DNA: TGTGCCAGCAGCTTGACCGATCGATTAGCCAAAAACATTCAGTACTTC
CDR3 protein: CASSLTDRLAKNIQYF

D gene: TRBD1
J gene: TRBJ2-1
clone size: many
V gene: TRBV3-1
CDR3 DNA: TGTGCCAGCAGCCATGCATACAGGACAGGGCGGGTGGCCTACAATGAGCAGTTCTTC
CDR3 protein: CASSHAYRTGRVAYNEQFF

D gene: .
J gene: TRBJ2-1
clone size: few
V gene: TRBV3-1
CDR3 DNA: TGTGCCAGCAGCCAAGGGGGGATAGCGAGGCCGGAGCAGTTCTTC
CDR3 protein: CASSQGGIARPEQFF

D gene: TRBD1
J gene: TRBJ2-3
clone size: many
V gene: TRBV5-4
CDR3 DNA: TGTGCCAGCAGACCGGGACAGAGCACAGATACGCAGTATTTT
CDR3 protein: CASRPGQSTDTQYF

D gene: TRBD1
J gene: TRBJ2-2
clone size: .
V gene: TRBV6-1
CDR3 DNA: TGTGCCACCGCTGCGGACAGGGAATATTCCGGGGAGCTGTTTTTT
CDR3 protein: CATAADREYSGELFF

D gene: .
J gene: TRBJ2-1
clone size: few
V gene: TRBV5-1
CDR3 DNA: TGCGCCAGCAGCCCGGGAAGGGGGGCCGGGAATGAGCAGTTCTTC
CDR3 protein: CASSPGRGAGNEQFF

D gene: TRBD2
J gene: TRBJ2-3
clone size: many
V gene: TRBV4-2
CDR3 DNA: TGTGCCAGCAGCGGATCAGCGGGGGGGCCAGATACGCAGTATTTT
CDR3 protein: CASSGSAGGPDTQYF

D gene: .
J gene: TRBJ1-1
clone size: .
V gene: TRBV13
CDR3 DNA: TGTGCCAGCAGCTTAGTTGGTTTTCGGGGGGAAACATCCGTGGGAGCTTTCTTT
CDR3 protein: CASSLVGFRGETSVGAFF